Given below is one T cell receptor beta chain in context. These data belong to a study of shared clonotypes between healthy human individuals. Sequencing was performed with immunoSEQ multiplex PCR; in TCRdb, only in-frame clones are kept and a portion is missing. The sample has some 1.5 million clones; 98% are singletons. V lost 6 bases, J lost 8 bases, and 10 bases lay in between. This CDR3 has 11 residues. Looked up from germline, CDR1 is SQVTM and CDR2 is ANQGSEA. The V call is TRBV29-1, the J call TRBJ1-4; D is ambiguous. Sequencing was done on a sample of naive CD4+ T cells sorted from blood. Subset defined: CD45RA+ positively selected. This clonotype originated in a man aged 25 to 40 in good health. The CDR3 DNA reads as TGCAGCGTAGACGACGGAGAAAAACTGTTTTTT. Translation: CSVDDGEKLFF.